The rows below give T cell receptor beta chains drawn from one sample of a study of radiotherapy plus CTLA-4 blockade in lung cancer. Sequencing was performed with immunoSEQ multiplex PCR; in TCRdb, only in-frame clones are kept and a portion is missing. The table has some 15,000 clones, 72% seen once; the top ten hold about 55%. The specimen was peripheral blood, collected from a patient treated with radiotherapy plus ipilimumab. These receptors were taken from a human donor with non-small cell lung cancer whose response to radiotherapy plus ipilimumab could not be evaluated. Both conserved end residues are part of each CDR3. D genes are given only for firm matches. The size entry is marked missing in some rows and otherwise reads once, few, many or a size class.

d_call	j_call	clone_size	v_call	cdr3_aa	cdr3_nt
-	TRBJ1-2	-	TRBV13	CASSNSRTVNYGYTF	TGTGCCAGCAGCAACTCTAGGACAGTTAACTATGGCTACACCTTC
-	TRBJ2-1	-	TRBV5-1	CASSPEGLTYNEQFF	TGCGCCAGCAGCCCCGAGGGTTTGACCTACAATGAGCAGTTCTTC
TRBD1	TRBJ1-1	once	TRBV27	CASSFWDRSPEAFF	TGTGCCAGCAGTTTTTGGGACAGGTCTCCTGAAGCTTTCTTT
-	TRBJ1-2	-	TRBV28	CASAGSYGYTF	TGTGCCAGCGCAGGGTCATATGGCTACACCTTC
-	TRBJ2-2	-	TRBV5-6	CASSFVPGHHSAGTGELFF	TGTGCCAGCAGCTTCGTCCCGGGACACCATAGCGCAGGGACCGGGGAGCTGTTTTTT
TRBD2	TRBJ2-1	-	TRBV5-1	CASSPERGGPAEQFF	TGCGCCAGCAGCCCCGAGCGGGGGGGCCCGGCTGAGCAGTTCTTC
-	TRBJ2-7	-	TRBV6-1	CASTLTGNYEQYF	TGTGCCAGCACCCTTACAGGGAACTACGAGCAGTACTTC
-	TRBJ1-1	once	TRBV6-5	CASNPGELRTEAFF	TGTGCCAGCAACCCGGGGGAGTTGAGGACTGAAGCTTTCTTT
-	TRBJ1-1	-	TRBV7-2	CASSLASGRVETEAFF	TGTGCCAGCAGCTTAGCCTCGGGCAGGGTAGAGACTGAAGCTTTCTTT
TRBD2	TRBJ2-1	few	TRBV19	CASSGGMSYNEQFF	TGTGCCAGTAGCGGGGGGATGTCCTACAATGAGCAGTTCTTC
-	TRBJ1-5	-	TRBV7-9	CASSYSGGNQPQHF	TGTGCCAGCAGCTACTCAGGGGGCAATCAGCCCCAGCATTTT
TRBD1	TRBJ2-7	-	TRBV29-1	CSGAGGQGTYEQYF	TGCAGCGGTGCAGGCGGACAGGGAACCTACGAGCAGTACTTC
TRBD1	TRBJ1-2	-	TRBV29-1	CSVGEGQDYGYTF	TGCAGCGTTGGAGAGGGACAGGACTATGGCTACACCTTC
-	TRBJ1-1	-	TRBV18	CASVKQISATEAFF	TGTGCCAGCGTTAAACAGATTTCGGCTACTGAAGCTTTCTTT
-	TRBJ1-3	-	TRBV2	CASRIQGTGNTIYF	TGTGCCAGCAGGATACAGGGTACTGGAAACACCATATATTTT
-	TRBJ1-4	-	TRBV5-1	CASSQSGTRGEKLFF	TGCGCCAGCAGCCAATCCGGGACAAGGGGTGAAAAACTGTTTTTT
-	TRBJ2-7	-	TRBV6-1	CASSAASLEQYF	TGTGCCAGCAGCGCGGCGTCCCTCGAGCAGTACTTC
-	TRBJ1-1	-	TRBV5-1	CASRTAGEKGNTEAFF	TGCGCCAGCAGGACTGCAGGGGAGAAGGGGAACACTGAAGCTTTCTTT
-	TRBJ2-6	-	TRBV29-1	CSVEDPGAWGANVLTF	TGCAGCGTTGAAGATCCAGGGGCCTGGGGGGCCAACGTCCTGACTTTC
TRBD2	TRBJ2-1	-	TRBV5-1	CASSRTSGDYNEQFF	TGCGCCAGCAGCCGGACTAGCGGGGATTACAATGAGCAGTTCTTC
-	TRBJ1-4	-	TRBV6-1	CASKLEGKLFF	TGTGCCAGCAAGCTCGAGGGAAAACTGTTTTTT
-	TRBJ1-2	-	TRBV5-4	CASSLEAFYTF	TGTGCCAGCAGCTTGGAAGCTTTCTACACCTTC
-	TRBJ2-6	-	TRBV6-1	CASSDVLGGHSGANVLTF	TGTGCCAGCAGTGATGTACTAGGGGGTCATTCTGGGGCCAACGTCCTGACTTTC
-	TRBJ2-6	few	TRBV29-1	CSVVSSGANVLTF	TGCAGCGTTGTCAGCTCTGGGGCCAACGTCCTGACTTTC
-	TRBJ1-4	-	TRBV10-2	CASEAGLGEKLFF	TGCGCCAGCGAGGCAGGGCTTGGTGAAAAACTGTTTTTT
-	TRBJ1-3	-	TRBV7-8	CASSQLGAGNTIYF	TGTGCCAGCAGCCAACTAGGAGCCGGAAACACCATATATTTT
-	TRBJ1-6	-	TRBV18	CASSPPGGLGSPLHF	TGTGCCAGCTCACCACCGGGAGGGTTGGGTTCACCCCTCCACTTT
-	TRBJ1-3	-	TRBV19	CASSSLQSSGNTIYF	TGTGCCAGTAGTAGTCTACAGAGCTCTGGAAACACCATATATTTT
TRBD1	TRBJ1-4	few	TRBV28	CASSLWGTGEEEKLFF	TGTGCCAGCAGTTTATGGGGGACAGGGGAGGAGGAAAAACTGTTTTTT
-	TRBJ1-2	few	TRBV28	CASTLGGLSNYGYTF	TGTGCCAGCACCCTCGGGGGGCTTTCTAACTATGGCTACACCTTC
-	TRBJ1-5	-	TRBV18	CASSPTGGEPQHF	TGTGCCAGCTCACCAACGGGAGGTGAGCCCCAGCATTTT
-	TRBJ1-1	few	TRBV7-9	CASSSRENTEAFF	TGTGCCAGCAGCTCACGGGAGAACACTGAAGCTTTCTTT
-	TRBJ1-5	few	TRBV7-2	CASSFERGPYSNQPQHF	TGTGCCAGCAGCTTCGAAAGGGGCCCTTATAGCAATCAGCCCCAGCATTTT
-	TRBJ1-2	-	TRBV29-1	CSVRGTENYGYTF	TGCAGCGTTAGGGGAACAGAAAACTATGGCTACACCTTC
-	TRBJ1-6	few	TRBV14	CASSSRGRGDSPLHF	TGTGCCAGCAGCTCTAGAGGCAGGGGTGATTCACCCCTCCACTTT
TRBD2	TRBJ2-3	-	TRBV5-1	CASSYLAGGPTDTQYF	TGCGCCAGCAGCTATCTTGCGGGGGGACCCACAGATACGCAGTATTTT
TRBD2	TRBJ2-3	-	TRBV2	CASSAIRGVTDTQYF	TGTGCCAGCAGTGCAATACGGGGGGTCACAGATACGCAGTATTTT
TRBD1	TRBJ2-5	-	TRBV10-1	CASSESGTGTETQYF	TGCGCCAGCAGTGAGTCTGGGACAGGGACAGAGACCCAGTACTTC
-	TRBJ2-1	few	TRBV5-6	CASSLLQEQFF	TGTGCCAGCAGCTTGCTCCAGGAGCAGTTCTTC
TRBD1	TRBJ1-5	-	TRBV4-3	CASSQERTGNQPQHF	TGCGCCAGCAGCCAAGAACGGACAGGGAATCAGCCCCAGCATTTT
-	TRBJ1-4	-	TRBV5-1	CASSLAGNADEKLFF	TGCGCCAGCAGCTTGGCCGGGAACGCCGATGAAAAACTGTTTTTT
-	TRBJ2-7	-	TRBV7-9	CASSLVLDSSIEQYF	TGTGCCAGCAGCTTAGTCCTCGACAGCTCGATTGAGCAGTACTTC
-	TRBJ2-5	-	TRBV19	CASSMRPQETQYF	TGTGCCAGTAGTATGCGCCCGCAAGAGACCCAGTACTTC
-	TRBJ1-1	-	TRBV28	CASRLTGATTEAFF	TGTGCCAGCAGGCTGACAGGAGCTACCACTGAAGCTTTCTTT
TRBD1	TRBJ2-2	-	TRBV7-2	CASSRRDRGTGELFF	TGTGCCAGCAGCCGACGCGACAGGGGCACCGGGGAGCTGTTTTTT
TRBD1	TRBJ1-5	-	TRBV7-6	CASSLSRTGGYSNQPQHF	TGTGCCAGCAGCCTTAGCCGGACAGGGGGCTATAGCAATCAGCCCCAGCATTTT
TRBD1	TRBJ2-2	once	TRBV5-1	CASSSTGGDGELFF	TGCGCCAGCAGCTCAACAGGGGGCGACGGGGAGCTGTTTTTT
TRBD1	TRBJ1-5	-	TRBV9	CASSAGTGSSNQPQHF	TGTGCCAGCAGCGCCGGGACAGGGAGTAGCAATCAGCCCCAGCATTTT
TRBD1	TRBJ2-1	-	TRBV7-9	CASSGRQGVGNEQFF	TGTGCCAGCAGCGGTAGACAGGGTGTAGGCAATGAGCAGTTCTTC
-	TRBJ2-1	-	TRBV4-1	CASSQVPGGNEQFF	TGCGCCAGCAGCCAAGTTCCAGGGGGGAATGAGCAGTTCTTC
TRBD2	TRBJ2-3	many	TRBV5-4	CASSLGAGPQGTQYF	TGTGCCAGCAGCTTGGGAGCGGGGCCCCAGGGTACGCAGTATTTT
TRBD1	TRBJ1-4	-	TRBV4-1	CASSQRAGGATNEKLFF	TGCGCCAGCAGCCAACGGGCAGGGGGTGCAACTAATGAAAAACTGTTTTTT
TRBD1	TRBJ1-2	-	TRBV6-5	CASSYSQTGNGYTF	TGTGCCAGCAGTTACTCGCAGACAGGGAATGGCTACACCTTC
TRBD1	TRBJ1-2	-	TRBV19	CASRDRGSGPEGYTF	TGTGCCAGTAGGGACAGGGGAAGTGGGCCGGAAGGCTACACCTTC